This T cell receptor beta chain was recovered during a study of T cells expressing NK-cell markers. About the research overall: It was sorted CD3+CD56+NKG2C+, CD3+CD56+NKG2C- and CD3+CD56-NKG2C+ T cells that supplied the TCR beta repertoires. Study conclusions and caveats: Dominant NKG2C+ clonotypes in five to seven donors made up about 1.0-7.0% of CD8+ T cells.

The length of the CDR3 is 14 residues. In the case of this clonotype: Its antigen is unidentified.

In generating TCR beta cDNA, 5'RACE template switching with UMIs was used. After re-calling the 5' RACE reads, TCRdb lists one entry per CDR3 protein, DNA absent. The table for this sample gives about 450,000 distinct CDR3 sequences. The sequenced sample was blood T cells: a sorted CD56 or NKG2C T cell subset, CD4+ or CD8+ T cells, or bulk PBMC T cells (not recorded which). The J gene is TRBJ2-7, the V gene TRBV12-3 or TRBV12-4; TCRdb reports TRBD2, a call that lacks DNA to check it against. This clonotype was sampled from a woman between 18 and 69 years old in good health. The CDR3 loop is CASTPQREGYEQYF.